This TCR beta chain was profiled in a study of vaccination effects on CD4 cells after COVID-19. Here immunoSEQ multiplex PCR was the method, and the copy in TCRdb shows in-frame clones only, minus some. The repertoire holds roughly 53,000 clones, with more than 70% as singletons. Study findings and constraints: Healthy vaccinees showed cross-reactivity with common cold coronaviruses in only 1 of 255 vaccine-induced clones.

The V and J ends lost 0 bases and 2 bases respectively, with 8 bases between them. Germline V lookup: CDR1 SGHDT, CDR2 YYEEEE. The CDR3 has 15 amino acids. Expansion of antigen-specific CD4+ T cells with viral peptide pools was carried out by the ViraFEST assay before sequencing. It was after roughly ten days of culture that CD4+ T cells were isolated. The healthy vaccine recipients, who had no prior SARS-CoV-2 infection, showed negative nucleocapsid antibodies. Each culture well received a few million PBMC. These cells were then cultured in IMDM with 9.5 to 10 IU/ml IL-2 and roughly 10 ug/ml peptides. Cultures received IL-2 medium that replaced half the medium on days 3 and 7. In regard to this clone: Its antigen is undetermined.

This TCR derives from a human donor who received a COVID-19 vaccine. The chain employs TRBV5-6 and TRBJ2-2; the D gene is possibly TRBD1 (5 bases). Sequencing used CD4+ T cells from PBMCs cultured with HCoV-OC43 spike peptides, obtained before COVID-19 vaccination. Subset defined: HCoV-OC43 spike overlapping peptide pool stimulation. The CDR3 nucleotides are TGTGCCAGCAGCTTGGGGGGCCTCAACACCGGGGAGCTGTTTTTT. This translates into CASSLGGLNTGELFF. The whole variable domain, remainder taken from reference TRBV5-6 and TRBJ2-2, is DAGVTQSPTHLIKTRGQQVTLRCSPKSGHDTVSWYQQALGQGPQFIFQYYEEEERQRGNFPDRFSGHQFPNYSSELNVNALLLGDSALYLCASSLGGLNTGELFFGEGSRLTVL.